Listed below are T cell receptor beta chains from one sample, sequenced in a study of shared clonotypes between healthy human individuals. Clones were sequenced by immunoSEQ multiplex PCR, and TCRdb holds only the in-frame ones, with some missing. The table has around 430,000 clones, about 85% seen once. The sample was PBMCs. These receptors were obtained from a woman aged 40 to 50 in good health. Some clones in this sample may be carry-over from other donors' samples. The CDR3 runs from the conserved cysteine through the conserved F or W. Fields, in order: CDR3 DNA, CDR3 protein, J gene, V gene, clone size, D gene. The D gene is left open where the match is weak. Only part of the rows carry a size: once, few, many, or a class if the clone is expanded.

cdr3_nt: TGTGCCAGCAGAACCCCGGGGGGTAGCGGGAGGGAATGGATAGTAGAGCAGTTCTTC; cdr3_aa: CASRTPGGSGREWIVEQFF; j_call: TRBJ2-1; v_call: TRBV28; clone_size: -; d_call: TRBD2
cdr3_nt: TGTGCCAGCAGTGAAGGCCGACCCACAGATACGCAGTATTTT; cdr3_aa: CASSEGRPTDTQYF; j_call: TRBJ2-3; v_call: TRBV6-4; clone_size: many; d_call: -
cdr3_nt: TGTGCCAGCAGTGTCTTAGGACTTAGCAATCAACCCCAGCATTTT; cdr3_aa: CASSVLGLSNQPQHF; j_call: TRBJ1-5; v_call: TRBV2; clone_size: -; d_call: -
cdr3_nt: TGTGCCAGCAGCCCCCCCGGAGTCAACACAGATACGCAGTATTTT; cdr3_aa: CASSPPGVNTDTQYF; j_call: TRBJ2-3; v_call: TRBV5-4; clone_size: -; d_call: -
cdr3_nt: TGTGCCACCGCATATGCACAGGGGGAGTACAATGAGCAGTTCTTC; cdr3_aa: CATAYAQGEYNEQFF; j_call: TRBJ2-1; v_call: TRBV15; clone_size: -; d_call: TRBD1
cdr3_nt: TGTGCCAGCAGCCACGGACTAGCGTTCGATGAGCAGTTCTTC; cdr3_aa: CASSHGLAFDEQFF; j_call: TRBJ2-1; v_call: TRBV5-4; clone_size: -; d_call: TRBD2
cdr3_nt: TGTGCCAGCTCTCGAGGAGGCGAGCAGTTCTTC; cdr3_aa: CASSRGGEQFF; j_call: TRBJ2-1; v_call: TRBV18; clone_size: -; d_call: -
cdr3_nt: TGTGCCAGCTCACCACACCGGGACTTATATTCCTACGAGCAGTACTTC; cdr3_aa: CASSPHRDLYSYEQYF; j_call: TRBJ2-7; v_call: TRBV18; clone_size: few; d_call: -
cdr3_nt: TGTGCCAGCAGAGTAGGGACTAGCGGGAGAGGGGGTACGCAGTATTTT; cdr3_aa: CASRVGTSGRGGTQYF; j_call: TRBJ2-3; v_call: TRBV27; clone_size: once; d_call: TRBD2
cdr3_nt: TGTGCCAGCATCGAAAGGGCTACAACCTACGAGCAGTACTTC; cdr3_aa: CASIERATTYEQYF; j_call: TRBJ2-7; v_call: TRBV2; clone_size: -; d_call: -
cdr3_nt: TGTGCCAGCAGCTTTACCGGAGGGGCCCAGTACTTC; cdr3_aa: CASSFTGGAQYF; j_call: TRBJ2-5; v_call: TRBV5-4; clone_size: -; d_call: -
cdr3_nt: TGTGCCAGTAGTTGGACAGGCAATAGCAATCAGCCCCAGCATTTT; cdr3_aa: CASSWTGNSNQPQHF; j_call: TRBJ1-5; v_call: TRBV19; clone_size: -; d_call: TRBD1
cdr3_nt: TGCGCCAGCAGTGGGGCAGGGCAGAACTATGGCTACACCTTC; cdr3_aa: CASSGAGQNYGYTF; j_call: TRBJ1-2; v_call: TRBV23-1; clone_size: -; d_call: -
cdr3_nt: TGTGCCAGTAGTCTCGCTTTGGGAGCGGCTAACTACACCGGGGAGCTGTTTTTT; cdr3_aa: CASSLALGAANYTGELFF; j_call: TRBJ2-2; v_call: TRBV19; clone_size: -; d_call: -
cdr3_nt: TGTGCCAGCACATCTGATACAAACTATGGCTACACCTTC; cdr3_aa: CASTSDTNYGYTF; j_call: TRBJ1-2; v_call: TRBV2; clone_size: once; d_call: -
cdr3_nt: TGCGCCAGCAGCTTGTACGGATACAATGAGCAGTTCTTC; cdr3_aa: CASSLYGYNEQFF; j_call: TRBJ2-1; v_call: TRBV5-1; clone_size: -; d_call: -
cdr3_nt: TGTGCCAGCAGTAACGGACAGTTCTCCTACGAGCAGTACTTC; cdr3_aa: CASSNGQFSYEQYF; j_call: TRBJ2-7; v_call: TRBV6-5; clone_size: -; d_call: -
cdr3_nt: TGTGCCTGGAGCAGACAGGGGGCATCATCAGGTCAGCCCCAGCATTTT; cdr3_aa: CAWSRQGASSGQPQHF; j_call: TRBJ1-5; v_call: TRBV30; clone_size: -; d_call: TRBD1
cdr3_nt: TGTGCCAGCTCACCCCCGAGGGTCGACACTGAAGCTTTCTTT; cdr3_aa: CASSPPRVDTEAFF; j_call: TRBJ1-1; v_call: TRBV18; clone_size: once; d_call: -
cdr3_nt: TGCGCCAGCAGCTTGGGGCTAGTGGAGACCCAGTACTTC; cdr3_aa: CASSLGLVETQYF; j_call: TRBJ2-5; v_call: TRBV5-1; clone_size: -; d_call: -
cdr3_nt: TGTGCCAGCAGCTTGGTATCGGGGTTGAACACTGAAGCTTTCTTT; cdr3_aa: CASSLVSGLNTEAFF; j_call: TRBJ1-1; v_call: TRBV5-6; clone_size: -; d_call: -
cdr3_nt: TGTGCCAGCAGCTTAGGCCCGAGAGATACGCAGTATTTT; cdr3_aa: CASSLGPRDTQYF; j_call: TRBJ2-3; v_call: TRBV7-8; clone_size: -; d_call: -
cdr3_nt: TGTGCCAGCAGCTATCAGGGGCGCATCACAGATACGCAGTATTTT; cdr3_aa: CASSYQGRITDTQYF; j_call: TRBJ2-3; v_call: TRBV7-2; clone_size: -; d_call: -
cdr3_nt: TGTGCCAGCAGCAATCCCGGGACAGGGGGTGGAGAAAAACTGTTTTTT; cdr3_aa: CASSNPGTGGGEKLFF; j_call: TRBJ1-4; v_call: TRBV7-9; clone_size: few; d_call: TRBD1
cdr3_nt: TGCGCCAGCAGTCTGTGGACTAGCGGGGAGCAGTTCTTC; cdr3_aa: CASSLWTSGEQFF; j_call: TRBJ2-1; v_call: TRBV23-1; clone_size: many; d_call: TRBD2
cdr3_nt: TGTGCCACCAGCAGAGATAGAACAGGGGGTAGGGAGCAGTACTTC; cdr3_aa: CATSRDRTGGREQYF; j_call: TRBJ2-7; v_call: TRBV15; clone_size: -; d_call: TRBD1
cdr3_nt: TGTGCCAGCAGCCCCCCCCCGGAGGGTGGGACCCAGTACTTC; cdr3_aa: CASSPPPEGGTQYF; j_call: TRBJ2-5; v_call: TRBV7-9; clone_size: -; d_call: -
cdr3_nt: TGTGCCAGCAGCAAAGTAAGGGCGCCCGGTCAGCCCCAGCATTTT; cdr3_aa: CASSKVRAPGQPQHF; j_call: TRBJ1-5; v_call: TRBV21-1; clone_size: -; d_call: -
cdr3_nt: TGTGCCAGTAGGATCGCCAATCAGCCCCAGCATTTT; cdr3_aa: CASRIANQPQHF; j_call: TRBJ1-5; v_call: TRBV19; clone_size: -; d_call: -
cdr3_nt: TGTGCCAGCAGCTTAGTGGACACGAGCTCCTACGAGCAGTACTTC; cdr3_aa: CASSLVDTSSYEQYF; j_call: TRBJ2-7; v_call: TRBV7-8; clone_size: -; d_call: -
cdr3_nt: TGTGCCAGCAGTAAGGACAGAGTTAATGAAAAACTGTTTTTT; cdr3_aa: CASSKDRVNEKLFF; j_call: TRBJ1-4; v_call: TRBV2; clone_size: -; d_call: -
cdr3_nt: TGTGCCAGCAGCTTAGGGCTAGCGGGTGCTAGCACAGATACGCAGTATTTT; cdr3_aa: CASSLGLAGASTDTQYF; j_call: TRBJ2-3; v_call: TRBV7-8; clone_size: -; d_call: TRBD2
cdr3_nt: TGTGCCAGCAGCTTTTCGGTAGATACGCAGTATTTT; cdr3_aa: CASSFSVDTQYF; j_call: TRBJ2-3; v_call: TRBV7-2; clone_size: -; d_call: -
cdr3_nt: TGTGCCTGGAGTGCGCAGGGTTCTGCCGGGGAGCTGTTTTTT; cdr3_aa: CAWSAQGSAGELFF; j_call: TRBJ2-2; v_call: TRBV30; clone_size: -; d_call: -
cdr3_nt: TGTGCCAGCAGATCGGATAGGGGGAACACCGGGGAGCTGTTTTTT; cdr3_aa: CASRSDRGNTGELFF; j_call: TRBJ2-2; v_call: TRBV25-1; clone_size: -; d_call: -
cdr3_nt: TGTGCCAGCAGTTACATAGGGGGGGCTAATGAAAAACTGTTTTTT; cdr3_aa: CASSYIGGANEKLFF; j_call: TRBJ1-4; v_call: TRBV6-6; clone_size: -; d_call: -
cdr3_nt: TGTGCCAGCAGGCGGACAGGGGGAGGGGAAAAACTGTTTTTT; cdr3_aa: CASRRTGGGEKLFF; j_call: TRBJ1-4; v_call: TRBV6-5; clone_size: -; d_call: TRBD1
cdr3_nt: TGTGCCAGCTCGGAGGACATAGAGACCCAGTACTTC; cdr3_aa: CASSEDIETQYF; j_call: TRBJ2-5; v_call: TRBV18; clone_size: -; d_call: -
cdr3_nt: TGCAGCGGTGATGAGGGGGAGACCCAGTACTTC; cdr3_aa: CSGDEGETQYF; j_call: TRBJ2-5; v_call: TRBV29-1; clone_size: -; d_call: -